This entry lists 5 T cell receptor beta chains sequenced from one sample in a study of OX40 agonist ivuxolimab in advanced cancers. The assay was immunoSEQ multiplex PCR, and TCRdb's table has in-frame clones only and misses some. The table includes about 60,000 clones, around nine tenths detected once. The sequencing used CD4+ or CD8+ T cells sorted from blood, collected in a trial of the OX40 agonist ivuxolimab. These receptors came from an adult with an advanced solid tumor such as melanoma, head and neck, liver or kidney cancer.

This chain links TRBV4-2 with TRBJ2-1, with TRBD2 matching over 10 bases. This CDR3 is built from 16 residues. The V and J ends lost 0 bases and 3 bases, in that order; junction bases with no gene match: 2. The germline CDR1 and CDR2 sequences are LGHNA and YNFKEQ. The DNA for the CDR3 is TGTGCCAGCAGCCAAGAACGGACTAGCGGCTACAATGAGCAGTTCTTC. Translation: CASSQERTSGYNEQFF.

The chain has TRBV11-2 and TRBJ2-2; 7 bases match TRBD2. The CDR3 is 15 residues long. The trim removed 4 bases at V and 2 bases at J, leaving 4 bases unmatched. From germline, CDR1 is SGHAT and CDR2 FQNNGV. The CDR3 DNA is TGTGCCAGCAGCTACCCGGGACTAAACACCGGGGAGCTGTTTTTT. It specifies CASSYPGLNTGELFF.

CDR3 loop: CASRAGGIRGEQFF. For the CDR3, the DNA is TGTGCCAGCAGGGCGGGCGGCATCCGTGGCGAGCAGTTCTTC. The V call is TRBV28, the J call TRBJ2-1, with D tentatively TRBD2 (5 bases). Trimming pared 6 bases from V and 10 bases from J, leaving 19 bases between. The germline gives CDR1 MDHEN, CDR2 SYDVKM. The CDR3 loop spans 14 amino acids.

The V gene is TRBV5-4, the J gene TRBJ2-7; D may be TRBD1 (5 bases). The germline V gene encodes CDR1 SGHNT and CDR2 YYREEE (reference sequence). CDR3 length equals 12 residues. V lost 4 bases to trimming and J lost 6 bases, with 11 bases between them. This CDR3 is CASSLDSGEQYF. In nucleotides, the CDR3 is TGTGCCAGCAGCCTCGACAGTGGCGAGCAGTACTTC. Variable domain in full (rest from reference TRBV5-4 and TRBJ2-7): ETGVTQSPTHLIKTRGQQVTLRCSSQSGHNTVSWYQQALGQGPQFIFQYYREEENGRGNFPPRFSGLQFPNYSSELNVNALELDDSALYLCASSLDSGEQYFGPGTRLTVT.

CDR3 in DNA: TGCGCCAGCAGCTTGGGTTCTTGGGTGGAGAGGCAAGAGACCCAGTACTTC. This gives the protein CASSLGSWVERQETQYF. The chain couples TRBV5-1 to TRBJ2-5; D gene ambiguous. V lost 0 bases and J lost 2, with 17 bases in between. The CDR3 is made up of 17 amino acids. Germline CDR1 reads SGHRS; CDR2 reads YFSETQ.